What follows describes a single TCR beta chain. Its antigen remains unknown. The sample is drawn from a study of cytotoxic CD8 clonotypes in ibrutinib-treated CLL. At the level of the study: On average, each sample had roughly 230,000 productive templates and approximately 89,000 productive rearrangements. Study observations and caveats: Sampling time points were not equivalent between sustained-remission and progressing patients. Baseline levels were approached again at progression, after clonality had risen at ibrutinib response.

Only in-frame clones appear in the TCRdb table, and some are missing; sequencing was by immunoSEQ multiplex PCR. The sample records more than 75,000 clones, roughly three quarters being singletons. V was clipped by 3 bases and J by 6 bases, with 11 bases between them. This CDR3 region has 14 residues. In germline, CDR1 is SNHLY, CDR2 FYNNEI. Sequences were derived from PBMCs, sampled after 24 months of ibrutinib treatment. This TCR came from a human donor with chronic lymphocytic leukemia. The chain uses TRBV2 and TRBJ2-2; perhaps TRBD2 as D (6 bases). The CDR3, as DNA: TGTGCCAGCAGTGAGAAGGACTATTCCGGGGAGCTGTTTTTT. Translation: CASSEKDYSGELFF.